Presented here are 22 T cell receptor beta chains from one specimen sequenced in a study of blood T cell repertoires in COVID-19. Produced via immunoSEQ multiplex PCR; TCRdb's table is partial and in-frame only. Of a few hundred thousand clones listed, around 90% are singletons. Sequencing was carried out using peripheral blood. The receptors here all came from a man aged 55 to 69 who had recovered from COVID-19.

CDR3 DNA sequence: TGCGCCAGCAGCTTGGCCGGACAGGGGCCCTACGAGCAGTACTTC. This sequence encodes CASSLAGQGPYEQYF. V gene TRBV5-1 combines with J gene TRBJ2-7, with 9 bases aligning to TRBD1. Losses at the gene ends were 0 bases for V and 2 bases for J; bases not matched to a gene: 3. Germline lookup yields CDR1 SGHRS and CDR2 YFSETQ. This CDR3 region has 15 residues.

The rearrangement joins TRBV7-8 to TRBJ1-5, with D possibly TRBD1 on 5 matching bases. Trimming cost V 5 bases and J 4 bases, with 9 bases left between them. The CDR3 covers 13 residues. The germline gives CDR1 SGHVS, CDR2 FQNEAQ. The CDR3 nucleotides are TGTGCCAGCAGCCAGGACACAAATCAGCCCCAGCATTTT. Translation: CASSQDTNQPQHF.

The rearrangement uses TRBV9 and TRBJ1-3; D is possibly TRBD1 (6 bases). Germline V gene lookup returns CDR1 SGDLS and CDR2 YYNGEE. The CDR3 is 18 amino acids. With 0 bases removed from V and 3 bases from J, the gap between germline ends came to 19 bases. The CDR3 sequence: CASSVEGGVAAGGNTIYF. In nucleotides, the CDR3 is TGTGCCAGCAGCGTAGAGGGGGGGGTGGCTGCTGGTGGAAACACCATATATTTT. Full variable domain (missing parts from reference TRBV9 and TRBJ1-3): DSGVTQTPKHLITATGQRVTLRCSPRSGDLSVYWYQQSLDQGLQFLIQYYNGEERAKGNILERFSAQQFPDLHSELNLSSLELGDSALYFCASSVEGGVAAGGNTIYFGEGSWLTVV.

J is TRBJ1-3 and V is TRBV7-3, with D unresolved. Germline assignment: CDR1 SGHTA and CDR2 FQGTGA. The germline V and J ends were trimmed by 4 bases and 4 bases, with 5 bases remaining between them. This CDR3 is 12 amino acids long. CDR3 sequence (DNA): TGTGCCAGCAGCTCTGGCGGAAACACCATATATTTT. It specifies CASSSGGNTIYF.

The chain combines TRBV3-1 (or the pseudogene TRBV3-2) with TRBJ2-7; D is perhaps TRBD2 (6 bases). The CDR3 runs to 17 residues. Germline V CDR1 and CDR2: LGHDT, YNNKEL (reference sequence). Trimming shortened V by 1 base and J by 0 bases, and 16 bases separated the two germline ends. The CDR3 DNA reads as TGTGCCAGCAGCCAAGGGGGAAGTGGCGGGGTCTCCTACGAGCAGTACTTC. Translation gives CASSQGGSGGVSYEQYF.

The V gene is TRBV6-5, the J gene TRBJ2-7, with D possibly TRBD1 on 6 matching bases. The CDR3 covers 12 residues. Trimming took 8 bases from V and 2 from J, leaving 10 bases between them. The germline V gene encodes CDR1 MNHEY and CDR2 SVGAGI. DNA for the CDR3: TGTGCCAGCGTCCAGGGGACCTACGAGCAGTACTTC. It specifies CASVQGTYEQYF.

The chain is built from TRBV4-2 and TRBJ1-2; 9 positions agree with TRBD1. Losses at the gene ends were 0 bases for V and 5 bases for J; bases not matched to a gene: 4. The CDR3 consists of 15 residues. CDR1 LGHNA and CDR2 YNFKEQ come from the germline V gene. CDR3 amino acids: CASSQDLGQGYGYTF. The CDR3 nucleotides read TGTGCCAGCAGCCAAGACTTGGGACAGGGATATGGCTACACCTTC.

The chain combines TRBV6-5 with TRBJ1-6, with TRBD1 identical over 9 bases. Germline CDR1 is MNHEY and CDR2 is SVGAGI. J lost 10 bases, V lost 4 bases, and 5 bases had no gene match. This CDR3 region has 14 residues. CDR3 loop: CASSSRDRDSPLHF. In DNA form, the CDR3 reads TGTGCCAGCAGTTCACGGGACAGGGACTCACCCCTCCACTTT.

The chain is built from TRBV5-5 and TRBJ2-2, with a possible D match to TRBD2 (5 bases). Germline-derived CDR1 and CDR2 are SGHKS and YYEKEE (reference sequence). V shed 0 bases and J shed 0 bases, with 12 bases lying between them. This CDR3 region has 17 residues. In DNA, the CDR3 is TGTGCCAGCAGCTTGGTAAGCGGAAGGCCGAACACCGGGGAGCTGTTTTTT. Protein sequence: CASSLVSGRPNTGELFF.

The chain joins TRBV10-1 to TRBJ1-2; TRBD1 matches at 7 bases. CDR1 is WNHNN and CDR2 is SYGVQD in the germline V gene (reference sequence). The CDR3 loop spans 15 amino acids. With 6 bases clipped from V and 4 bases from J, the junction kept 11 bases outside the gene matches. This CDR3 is CASRPRGATVYGYTF. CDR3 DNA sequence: TGCGCCAGCAGGCCCAGGGGGGCCACGGTCTATGGCTACACCTTC.

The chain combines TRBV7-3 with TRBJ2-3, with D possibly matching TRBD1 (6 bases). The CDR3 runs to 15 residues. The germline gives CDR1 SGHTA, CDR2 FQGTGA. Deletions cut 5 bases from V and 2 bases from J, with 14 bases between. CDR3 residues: CASSTGTPYTDTQYF. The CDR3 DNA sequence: TGTGCCAGCAGCACCGGGACACCATACACAGATACGCAGTATTTT.

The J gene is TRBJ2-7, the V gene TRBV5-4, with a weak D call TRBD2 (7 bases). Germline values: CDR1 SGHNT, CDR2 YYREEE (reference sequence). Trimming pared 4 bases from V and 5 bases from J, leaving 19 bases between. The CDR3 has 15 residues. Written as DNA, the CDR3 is TGTGCCAGCAGCCACACCTGGGGGGGGCTCAACGAGCAGTACTTC. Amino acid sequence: CASSHTWGGLNEQYF.

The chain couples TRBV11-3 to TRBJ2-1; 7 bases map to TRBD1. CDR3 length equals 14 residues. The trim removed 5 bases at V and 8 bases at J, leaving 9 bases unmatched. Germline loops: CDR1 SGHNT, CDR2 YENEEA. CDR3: CASSVTGVGDEQFF. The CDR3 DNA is TGTGCCAGCAGCGTCACAGGGGTTGGGGATGAGCAGTTCTTC. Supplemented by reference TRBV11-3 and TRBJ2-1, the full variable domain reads EAGVVQSPRYKIIEKKQPVAFWCNPISGHNTLYWYLQNLGQGPELLIRYENEEAVDDSQLPKDRFSAERLKGVDSTLKIQPAELGDSAVYLCASSVTGVGDEQFFGPGTRLTVL.

The CDR3 reads CASSLGVTENYGYTF. DNA of the CDR3: TGTGCCAGCAGCTTAGGGGTGACAGAGAACTATGGCTACACCTTC. The chain couples TRBV7-2 to TRBJ1-2; D possibly corresponds to TRBD1 (5 bases). The CDR3 consists of 15 residues. Germline V gene data show CDR1 as SGHTA and CDR2 as FQGNSA. V was clipped by 1 base and J by 2 bases, with 11 bases between them.

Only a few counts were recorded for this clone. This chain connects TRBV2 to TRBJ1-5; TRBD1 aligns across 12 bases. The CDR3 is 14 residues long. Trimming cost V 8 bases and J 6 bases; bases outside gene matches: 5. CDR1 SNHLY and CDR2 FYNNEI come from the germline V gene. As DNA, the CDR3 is TGTGCCAGCGGGACAGGGGGCCTTTTTCAGCCCCAGCATTTT. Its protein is CASGTGGLFQPQHF.

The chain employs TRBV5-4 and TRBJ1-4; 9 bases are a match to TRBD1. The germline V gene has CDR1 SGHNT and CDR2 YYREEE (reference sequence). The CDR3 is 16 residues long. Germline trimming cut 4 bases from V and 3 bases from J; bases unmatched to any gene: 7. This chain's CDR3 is CASSAGGQGPNEKLFF. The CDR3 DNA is TGTGCCAGCAGCGCTGGGGGACAGGGACCTAATGAAAAACTGTTTTTT. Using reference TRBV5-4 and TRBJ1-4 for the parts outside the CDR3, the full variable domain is ETGVTQSPTHLIKTRGQQVTLRCSSQSGHNTVSWYQQALGQGPQFIFQYYREEENGRGNFPPRFSGLQFPNYSSELNVNALELDDSALYLCASSAGGQGPNEKLFFGSGTQLSVL.

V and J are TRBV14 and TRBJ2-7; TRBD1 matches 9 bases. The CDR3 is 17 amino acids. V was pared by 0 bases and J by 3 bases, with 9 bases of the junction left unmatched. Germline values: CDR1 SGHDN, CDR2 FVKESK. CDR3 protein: CASSQESFPGQGYEQYF. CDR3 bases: TGTGCCAGCAGCCAAGAATCTTTCCCGGGACAGGGCTACGAGCAGTACTTC.

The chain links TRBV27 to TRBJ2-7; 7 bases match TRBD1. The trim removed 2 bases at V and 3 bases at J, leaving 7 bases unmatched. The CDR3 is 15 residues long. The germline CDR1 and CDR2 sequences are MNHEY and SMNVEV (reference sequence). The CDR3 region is CASSLTTRQGYEQYF. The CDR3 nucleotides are TGTGCCAGCAGTTTAACAACTCGACAGGGCTACGAGCAGTACTTC.

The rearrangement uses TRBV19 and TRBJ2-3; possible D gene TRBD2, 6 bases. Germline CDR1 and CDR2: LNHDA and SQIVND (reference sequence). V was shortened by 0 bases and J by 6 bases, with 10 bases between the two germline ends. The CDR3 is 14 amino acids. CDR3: CASSIETGGDTQYF. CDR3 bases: TGTGCCAGTAGTATAGAGACTGGGGGGGATACGCAGTATTTT.

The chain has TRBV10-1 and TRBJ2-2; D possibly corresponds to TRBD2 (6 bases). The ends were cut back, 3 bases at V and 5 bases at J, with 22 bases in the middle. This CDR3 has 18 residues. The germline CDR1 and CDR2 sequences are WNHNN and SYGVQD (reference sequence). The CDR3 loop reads CASSDNTLQPAGTGELFF. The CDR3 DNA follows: TGCGCCAGCAGTGACAATACCCTCCAACCGGCGGGAACCGGGGAGCTGTTTTTT.

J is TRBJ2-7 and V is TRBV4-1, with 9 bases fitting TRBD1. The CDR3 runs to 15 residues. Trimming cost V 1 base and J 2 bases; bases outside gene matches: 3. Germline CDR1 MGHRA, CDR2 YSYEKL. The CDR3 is CASSQAGQGAYEQYF. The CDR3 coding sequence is TGCGCCAGCAGCCAAGCGGGACAGGGAGCCTACGAGCAGTACTTC.

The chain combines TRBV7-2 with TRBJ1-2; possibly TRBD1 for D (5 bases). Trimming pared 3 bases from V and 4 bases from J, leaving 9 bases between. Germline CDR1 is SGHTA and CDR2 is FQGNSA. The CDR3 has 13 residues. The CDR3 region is CASSLTEIYGYTF. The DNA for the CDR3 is TGTGCCAGCAGCTTGACAGAGATCTATGGCTACACCTTC.